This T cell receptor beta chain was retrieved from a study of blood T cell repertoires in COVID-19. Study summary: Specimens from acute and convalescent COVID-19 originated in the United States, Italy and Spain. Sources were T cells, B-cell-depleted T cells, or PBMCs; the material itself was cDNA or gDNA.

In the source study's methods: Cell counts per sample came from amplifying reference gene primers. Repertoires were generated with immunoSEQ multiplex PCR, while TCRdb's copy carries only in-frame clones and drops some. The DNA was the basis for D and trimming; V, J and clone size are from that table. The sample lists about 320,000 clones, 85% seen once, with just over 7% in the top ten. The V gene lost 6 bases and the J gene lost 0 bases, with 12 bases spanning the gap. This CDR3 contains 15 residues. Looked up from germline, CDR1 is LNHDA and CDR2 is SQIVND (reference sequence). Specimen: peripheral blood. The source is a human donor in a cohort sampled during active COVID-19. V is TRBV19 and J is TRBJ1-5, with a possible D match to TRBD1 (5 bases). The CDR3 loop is CASRAGGGSNQPQHF. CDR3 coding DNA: TGTGCCAGTAGGGCGGGGGGAGGTAGCAATCAGCCCCAGCATTTT. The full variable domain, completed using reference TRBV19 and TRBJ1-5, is DGGITQSPKYLFRKEGQNVTLSCEQNLNHDAMYWYRQDPGQGLRLIYYSQIVNDFQKGDIAEGYSVSREKKESFPLTVTSAQKNPTAFYLCASRAGGGSNQPQHFGDGTRLSIL.